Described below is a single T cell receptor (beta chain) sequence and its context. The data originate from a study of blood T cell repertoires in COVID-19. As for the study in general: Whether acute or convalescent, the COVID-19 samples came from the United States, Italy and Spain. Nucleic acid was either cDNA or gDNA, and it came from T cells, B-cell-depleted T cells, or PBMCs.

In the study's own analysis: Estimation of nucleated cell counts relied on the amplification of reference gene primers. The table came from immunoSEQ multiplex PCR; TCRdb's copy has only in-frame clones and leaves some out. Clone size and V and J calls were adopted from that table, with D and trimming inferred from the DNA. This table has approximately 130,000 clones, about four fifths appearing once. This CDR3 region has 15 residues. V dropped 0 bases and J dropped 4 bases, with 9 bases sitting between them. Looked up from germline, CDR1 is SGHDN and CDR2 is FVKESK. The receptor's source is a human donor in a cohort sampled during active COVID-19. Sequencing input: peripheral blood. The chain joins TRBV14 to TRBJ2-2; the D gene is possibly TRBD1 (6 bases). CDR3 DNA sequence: TGTGCCAGCAGCCAAGAGACAGGACCCACCGGGGAGCTGTTTTTT. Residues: CASSQETGPTGELFF.